This T cell receptor beta chain was observed in a study of blood T cell repertoires in COVID-19 (dated by TCRdb to 2020 to 2021). With respect to the entire study: Samples from collaborators originated in the United States, Italy and Spain and spanned both the acute and convalescent phases of COVID-19. The samples were drawn from the first 160 participants of the ongoing ImmuneRACE study and from about 1,200 subjects provided by 6 global collaborators. Sample metadata almost always included a de-identified subject ID, COVID-19 status, age in years and sex. The material from the prospective study consisted of cDNA or gDNA derived from T cells, B-cell-depleted T cells, or PBMCs. Where available, HLA class I and class II types were taken from metadata supplied by the sample provider and were not determined by assay-based typing. The dataset comprised deeply sampled blood TCRbeta repertoires from subjects exposed to, actively infected with, or recovered from COVID-19. The repertoires were released in a freely available public database meant as a resource for research on the immune response to SARS-CoV-2. Beyond this particular receptor, the publication reports: Clinical and demographic metadata were provided uncurated, with the amount varying by source and participant.

TCRbeta CDR3 regions were amplified from genomic DNA using the immunoSEQ Assay, a bias-controlled multiplex PCR. For the original study's pipeline: Nucleated cell counts per sample were estimated from amplification of reference gene primers within the assay. Sequence reads were collapsed and filtered to measure the absolute abundance of every unique TCRbeta CDR3 rearrangement. For each sample, productive Simpson clonality was calculated as the square root of Simpson's diversity index across productive rearrangements. This immuneACCESS table, as held by TCRdb, lists in-frame sequences with V and J called but not all clones. Of the missing ones, under half trace to an unresolved V gene in checked studies; the others have no known cause. That table is the source of V, J and clone size, and D and trimming were worked out from the DNA. Across this sample there are roughly 200,000 clones, with less than 90% seen only once. The ten biggest clones cover just over 2.5% of the sample.

The CDR1 and CDR2 encoded by the germline V gene are MNHEY and SVGEGT. The CDR3 numbers 14 residues from cysteine through phenylalanine. The only DNA kept is the CDR3, 42 bases in frame from the first base. For this chain, trimming is 2 bases at the V end and 7 bases at the J end, and the number of junction bases without a gene match is 7. A note on this clone: Its antigen target is currently unknown. Base qualities were left out, and no much larger clone turns up one base away.

Participants in the prospective study were enrolled through a virtual design, were aged roughly 18 to 100 years, and lived in about 25 United States geographic areas. To assign participants to cohorts, the prospective study relied on clinical history that participants themselves reported in a screening survey and a study questionnaire. For ImmuneRACE Cohort 3, a participant was defined as recovered based on two consecutive negative NP/OP PCR tests, clearance by a healthcare professional, or resolution of symptoms. Each participant in the prospective study had whole blood, serum and a nasopharyngeal or oropharyngeal swab collected by mobile phlebotomists. Additional blood draws and questionnaires over an approximately two-month period could optionally be provided by prospective study participants. Prospective study blood samples were shipped either frozen or at room temperature before DNA extraction.

The sequencing input was PBMCs or T cells enriched from blood (not recorded which). This chain joins TRBV6-2 or TRBV6-3 to TRBJ2-7; TRBD2 aligns with 8 central bases. The source is a woman aged 25-40 years who had recovered from COVID-19. The DNA sequence is given as TGTGCCAGCAGTTACCCGCGGGGGGAGGAAGAGCAGTACTTC. It translates as CASSYPRGEEEQYF.